Below, 30 T cell receptor beta chains from the same sample are listed, as sequenced in a study of blood T cell repertoires in COVID-19. This table comes from immunoSEQ multiplex PCR, and its TCRdb copy is limited to in-frame clones, with some not included. The sample lists roughly 40,000 clones, over 70% occurring once. Sequencing was performed on peripheral blood. These TCRs come from a woman aged 65 to 85 with acute or convalescent COVID-19.

The chain recombines TRBV30 with TRBJ1-4, with D possibly TRBD1 on 6 matching bases. V was clipped by 5 bases and J by 2 bases, with 12 bases between them. CDR3 size: 14 residues. Germline CDR1 reads GTSNPN; CDR2 reads SVGIG (reference sequence). CDR3 DNA: TGTGCCTGGGGAGAACAGGGTACTAATGAAAAACTGTTTTTT. Translated, it gives CAWGEQGTNEKLFF.

The chain has TRBV14 and TRBJ2-3; 7 bases agree with TRBD1. The CDR3 totals 16 residues. Trimming cost V 4 bases and J 6 bases; bases outside gene matches: 13. Germline values: CDR1 SGHDN, CDR2 FVKESK. CDR3 sequence (DNA): TGTGCCAGCAGCCGAACAGGGGTGTCCCTGGTCGATACGCAGTATTTT. Translation: CASSRTGVSLVDTQYF. Combining the CDR3 with reference TRBV14 and TRBJ2-3 gives the whole variable domain EAGVTQFPSHSVIEKGQTVTLRCDPISGHDNLYWYRRVMGKEIKFLLHFVKESKQDESGMPNNRFLAERTGGTYSTLKVQPAELEDSGVYFCASSRTGVSLVDTQYFGPGTRLTVL.

This clone was detected only once. The V call is TRBV6-1, the J call TRBJ2-7; 7 bases are a match to TRBD1. The CDR3 has 13 residues. V shed 2 bases and J 3 bases; nucleotides not matched to a gene: 1. Per the germline V gene, CDR1 is MNHNS and CDR2 is SASEGT. CDR3 residues: CASSETGVYEQYV. CDR3 in DNA: TGTGCCAGCAGTGAAACAGGGGTCTACGAGCAGTACGTC.

This clone was seen more than once but under ten times. The gene calls are TRBV14 and TRBJ2-3; 12 bases align to TRBD2. Trimming cost V 4 bases and J 6 bases; bases outside gene matches: 14. Germline V gene data show CDR1 as SGHDN and CDR2 as FVKESK. The CDR3 is made up of 18 amino acids. DNA of the CDR3: TGTGCCAGCAGCCGGGATTTTGGACTAGCGGGACGGACTGATACGCAGTATTTT. Translating it yields CASSRDFGLAGRTDTQYF.

The rearrangement uses TRBV27 and TRBJ2-1, with 7 bases that match TRBD1. This CDR3 contains 15 residues. From germline, CDR1 is MNHEY and CDR2 SMNVEV (reference sequence). With 7 bases clipped from V and 2 bases from J, the junction kept 8 bases outside the gene matches. CDR3 in DNA: TGTGCCAGCAACACAGGGGCGGCCCCCTACAATGAGCAGTTCTTC. It yields the protein CASNTGAAPYNEQFF.

The chain links TRBV5-1 to TRBJ2-6; unclear D gene. Germline-derived CDR1 and CDR2 are SGHRS and YFSETQ. Trimming removed 0 bases from V and 1 base from J, with 8 bases in between. The CDR3 runs 16 residues. In nucleotides, the CDR3 is TGCGCCAGCAGCTTGGTTTTGAGTTCTGGGGCCAACGTCCTGACTTTC. It yields the protein CASSLVLSSGANVLTF.

This clone was detected only a few times. The V and J genes are TRBV4-3 and TRBJ1-3; no clear D. V was shortened by 1 base and J by 4 bases, with 14 bases between the two germline ends. Germline loops: CDR1 LGHNA, CDR2 YSLEER. The CDR3 totals 16 residues. The CDR3 here is CASSQGTGSMGNTIYF. The CDR3 bases are TGCGCCAGCAGCCAAGGCACCGGTTCGATGGGAAACACCATATATTTT.

The V gene is TRBV2, the J gene TRBJ2-7; D is perhaps TRBD1 (6 bases). Germline loops: CDR1 SNHLY, CDR2 FYNNEI. The CDR3 runs to 13 residues. V shed 9 bases and J shed 2 bases, with 14 bases lying between them. Here the CDR3 reads CASSREGAYEQYV. CDR3 bases: TGTGCCAGTTCCCGAGAGGGGGCCTACGAGCAGTACGTC.

The J gene is TRBJ2-1, the V gene TRBV11-2; TRBD1 matches at 10 bases. Germline V gene data show CDR1 as SGHAT and CDR2 as FQNNGV. This CDR3 comprises 14 residues. With 5 bases clipped from V and 5 bases from J, the junction kept 3 bases outside the gene matches. In nucleotides, the CDR3 is TGTGCCAGCAGCCGGGACAGGGGCAACAATGAGCAGTTCTTC. Its protein product is CASSRDRGNNEQFF. Supplemented by reference TRBV11-2 and TRBJ2-1, the full variable domain reads EAGVAQSPRYKIIEKRQSVAFWCNPISGHATLYWYQQILGQGPKLLIQFQNNGVVDDSQLPKDRFSAERLKGVDSTLKIQPAKLEDSAVYLCASSRDRGNNEQFFGPGTRLTVL.

This chain connects TRBV6-1 to TRBJ2-7; no reliable D call. The V gene's germline CDR1 is MNHNS and CDR2 SASEGT. The V end lost 2 bases, the J end lost 6 bases, and 20 bases lay between the germline ends. The CDR3 extends over 16 amino acids. CDR3 in amino acids: CASSEFYSRDAAEQYV. The DNA of the CDR3 is TGTGCCAGCAGTGAATTTTACTCGAGAGATGCGGCCGAGCAGTACGTC.

V is TRBV28 and J is TRBJ2-5; D is perhaps TRBD2 (6 bases). The germline V gene encodes CDR1 MDHEN and CDR2 SYDVKM. V lost 3 bases, J lost 6 bases, and 14 bases lay in between. The CDR3 spans 14 residues. The CDR3 region is CASSLAGWGKTQYF. Here the CDR3 DNA reads TGTGCCAGCAGTTTGGCGGGGTGGGGCAAGACCCAGTACTTC. Variable domain in full (rest from reference TRBV28 and TRBJ2-5): DVKVTQSSRYLVKRTGEKVFLECVQDMDHENMFWYRQDPGLGLRLIYFSYDVKMKEKGDIPEGYSVSREKKERFSLILESASTNQTSMYLCASSLAGWGKTQYFGPGTRLLVL.

This clone appeared once. CDR3 sequence reads: CASSWGEETQYF. The CDR3 DNA follows: TGTGCCAGCAGTTGGGGAGAAGAGACCCAGTACTTC. V and J are TRBV12-3 or TRBV12-4 and TRBJ2-5, with D perhaps TRBD2 (5 bases). V shed 4 bases and J shed 3 bases, with 6 bases lying between them. CDR3 size: 12 residues.

The chain has TRBV11-2 and TRBJ1-2; no definite D call. The V end lost 3 bases, the J end lost 4 bases, and 12 bases lay between the germline ends. This CDR3 is built from 14 residues. Germline-derived CDR1 and CDR2 are SGHAT and FQNNGV. CDR3: CASSFPRQVYGYTF. DNA of the CDR3: TGTGCCAGCAGCTTCCCCAGGCAGGTCTATGGCTACACCTTC.

The V and J genes are TRBV5-1 and TRBJ1-4, with D unresolved. This CDR3 contains 14 residues. Trimming stripped 4 bases from V and 8 bases from J, with 15 bases between. Looked up from germline, CDR1 is SGHRS and CDR2 is YFSETQ. Here the CDR3 DNA reads TGCGCCAGCAGCCCGTCGGCGGGCTACGAAAAACTGTTTTTT. This encodes CASSPSAGYEKLFF.

The V and J genes are TRBV11-3 and TRBJ1-1; D may be TRBD1 (5 bases). CDR3 length: 14 amino acids. Germline CDR1 SGHNT, CDR2 YENEEA. V lost 3 bases to trimming and J lost 4 bases, with 12 bases between them. This CDR3 reads CASSLGGESTEAFF. CDR3 sequence (DNA): TGTGCCAGCAGCTTGGGAGGGGAGAGCACTGAAGCTTTCTTT.

V and J are TRBV5-1 and TRBJ1-5, with D maybe TRBD1 (6 bases). Looked up from germline, CDR1 is SGHRS and CDR2 is YFSETQ. This CDR3 region has 15 residues. V was pared by 0 bases and J by 0 bases, with 7 bases between. The CDR3, as DNA: TGCGCCAGCAGCTTGGCAGGGGTTAGCAATCAGCCCCAGCATTTT. Translated, it gives CASSLAGVSNQPQHF.

This clone was seen a handful of times. The V and J genes are TRBV24-1 and TRBJ2-5; D may be TRBD2 (6 bases). CDR1 is KGHDR and CDR2 is SFDVKD in the germline V gene. Trimming took off 4 bases at V and 5 bases at J, with 16 bases between the two ends. This CDR3 is 15 amino acids long. The CDR3, as DNA: TGTGCCACCAGTGACCACGGACTAACTGGGGAGACCCAGTACTTC. Translation: CATSDHGLTGETQYF.

The genes are TRBV11-2 and TRBJ1-2; perhaps TRBD1 as D (6 bases). Germline CDR1 is SGHAT and CDR2 is FQNNGV. Trimming took 1 base from V and 12 from J, leaving 12 bases between them. The CDR3 length is 12 residues. CDR3 residues: CASSLGGQGHTF. CDR3 nucleotides: TGTGCCAGCAGCTTAGGGGGGCAGGGACACACCTTC.

The chain recombines TRBV25-1 with TRBJ2-5, with no clear D. This CDR3 comprises 14 residues. V was trimmed by 6 bases and J by 2 bases, leaving 13 bases between them. The germline V gene has CDR1 MGHDK and CDR2 SYGVNS. CDR3 DNA: TGTGCCAGCAGCCGCACACCATCGCAAGAGACCCAGTACTTC. This sequence encodes CASSRTPSQETQYF.

In DNA form, the CDR3 reads TGTGCCAGCATGTCTAGGAATCAGCCCCAGCATTTT. Translation gives CASMSRNQPQHF. V is TRBV6-5 and J is TRBJ1-5; D unclear. The CDR3 runs 12 residues. Germline loops: CDR1 MNHEY, CDR2 SVGAGI. V lost 7 bases and J lost 4, with 8 bases in between.

The chain uses TRBV6-1 and TRBJ1-1, with D tentatively TRBD1 (6 bases). From germline, CDR1 is MNHNS and CDR2 SASEGT. Trimming took off 3 bases at V and 8 bases at J, with 10 bases between the two ends. The CDR3 has 12 residues. The CDR3, as DNA: TGTGCCAGCAGTGACGCCGGGACAGAAGCTTTCTTT. Translating gives CASSDAGTEAFF.

The V gene is TRBV20-1, the J gene TRBJ1-1; 7 bases line up with TRBD1. This CDR3 comprises 11 residues. In germline, CDR1 is DFQATT, CDR2 SNEGSKA (reference sequence). Germline trimming cut 7 bases from V and 5 bases from J; bases unmatched to any gene: 4. CDR3 sequence reads: CSVHRGTEAFF. The CDR3 DNA sequence: TGCAGTGTCCACAGGGGAACTGAAGCTTTCTTT.

A word on this clone: Other nucleotide sequences from this sample produce the same CDR3. This chain links TRBV19 with TRBJ2-3, with a possible D match to TRBD2 (5 bases). This CDR3 has 14 amino acids. V shed 5 bases and J shed 0 bases, with 9 bases lying between them. Germline values: CDR1 LNHDA, CDR2 SQIVND (reference sequence). For the CDR3, the DNA is TGTGCCAGTAGTCCCCGGACTAGCACAGATACGCAGTATTTT. Translation: CASSPRTSTDTQYF.

The gene calls are TRBV27 and TRBJ1-6; no clear D. Germline assignment: CDR1 MNHEY and CDR2 SMNVEV (reference sequence). V lost 7 bases and J 0 bases, leaving 10 bases between the germline ends. This CDR3 comprises 15 residues. The CDR3, as DNA: TGTGCCAGCAAAATGGAGCCCTCCTATAATTCACCCCTCCACTTT. It codes for CASKMEPSYNSPLHF.

This chain uses TRBV19 with TRBJ1-6; D unclear. The CDR3 covers 13 residues. CDR1 is LNHDA and CDR2 is SQIVND in the germline V gene (reference sequence). The V end lost 5 bases, the J end lost 7 bases, and 9 bases lay between the germline ends. The CDR3 sequence: CASSVEGNSPLHF. The CDR3 DNA reads TGTGCCAGTAGTGTGGAGGGCAATTCACCCCTCCACTTT.

This clone was counted a single time. The genes are TRBV10-3 and TRBJ1-6; D is ambiguous. Per the germline V gene, CDR1 is ENHRY and CDR2 is SYGVKD. The length of the CDR3 is 20 residues. V was clipped by 0 bases and J by 0 bases, with 18 bases between them. The chain's CDR3 is CAISESGGGAPSSYNSPLHF. Written as DNA, the CDR3 is TGTGCCATCAGTGAGTCTGGCGGCGGAGCCCCGAGCTCCTATAATTCACCCCTCCACTTT.

The chain couples TRBV11-2 to TRBJ2-1; TRBD2 aligns across 10 bases. The germline gives CDR1 SGHAT, CDR2 FQNNGV. This CDR3 contains 18 residues. With 6 bases clipped from V and 0 bases from J, the junction kept 11 bases outside the gene matches. The CDR3 nucleotides are TGTGCCAGCAGTATAACCAGCGGGGGGGCAAGCTCCTACAATGAGCAGTTCTTC. This codes for CASSITSGGASSYNEQFF.

The rearrangement joins TRBV6-5 to TRBJ2-1; D is perhaps TRBD2 (5 bases). From germline, CDR1 is MNHEY and CDR2 SVGAGI. The CDR3 is 12 amino acids. V lost 5 bases and J lost 10, with 12 bases in between. The CDR3 protein is CASSPSGQEQFF. The CDR3 DNA reads as TGTGCCAGCAGTCCCAGCGGCCAGGAGCAGTTCTTC.

This clone was seen a single time. CDR3 bases: TGTGCCAGCAGCTTAGCGAACATGCAAGGCAATCAGCCCCAGCATTTT. Protein product: CASSLANMQGNQPQHF. This chain uses TRBV7-2 with TRBJ1-5; D gene unclear. This CDR3 is built from 16 residues. Germline CDR1 and CDR2: SGHTA and FQGNSA. V lost 0 bases and J lost 2, with 11 bases in between.

This clone was counted a single time. This chain connects TRBV18 to TRBJ2-5; 13 nucleotides align to TRBD2. Germline assignment: CDR1 KGHSH and CDR2 LQKENI. V shed 6 bases and J 4 bases; nucleotides not matched to a gene: 8. This CDR3 is 16 amino acids long. In DNA form, the CDR3 reads TGTGCCAGCTCTCGGACTAGCGGGGGAACGCGAGAGACCCAGTACTTC. Protein: CASSRTSGGTRETQYF.